These 4 T cell receptor beta chains were all obtained from the same sample, sequenced in a study of post-analysis software for immune sequencing data. The study's findings and limits: Five TRBV segments (TRBV5-6, TRBV5-1 and TRBV20-1 among them) occurred more frequently in patients than in controls.

Unique-molecular-identifier-tagged TCR beta cDNA libraries were used. One entry per CDR3 protein results from TCRdb running MiXCR on the PCR reads. The sample contains over 150,000 distinct CDR3 sequences, approximately 28% of which appear only once. What these receptors recognize is not known. The specimen sequenced was blood. The receptors here all came from a girl aged 5-17 years with multiple sclerosis.

In this sample, this clonotype turned up a few times. This chain joins TRBV27 and TRBJ1-2, with D possibly matching TRBD1 (6 bases). The CDR3 runs to 13 residues. Germline-derived CDR1 and CDR2 are MNHEY and SMNVEV (reference sequence). Trimming cost V 3 bases and J 4 bases, with 9 bases left between them. CDR3 DNA: TGTGCCAGCAGTTTCTCAGGGGCCTATGGCTACACCTTC. It yields the protein CASSFSGAYGYTF.

This clonotype was seen a handful of times. J is TRBJ2-3 and V is TRBV5-1, with a possible D match to TRBD1 (6 bases). This CDR3 is 20 amino acids long. Germline V gives CDR1 SGHRS, CDR2 YFSETQ. The V and J ends lost 3 bases and 4 bases respectively, with 30 bases between them. This chain's CDR3 is CASSSPRGSNKRGAADTQYF. CDR3 DNA: TGCGCCAGCAGCTCCCCTAGGGGGAGTAATAAGAGAGGAGCCGCAGATACGCAGTATTTT. The whole variable domain, remainder taken from reference TRBV5-1 and TRBJ2-3, is KAGVTQTPRYLIKTRGQQVTLSCSPISGHRSVSWYQQTPGQGLQFLFEYFSETQRNKGNFPGRFSGRQFSNSRSEMNVSTLELGDSALYLCASSSPRGSNKRGAADTQYFGPGTRLTVL.

This clonotype showed up just once. This rearrangement joins TRBV5-1 to TRBJ2-1, with D maybe TRBD2 (5 bases). V was shortened by 4 bases and J by 10 bases, with 21 bases between the two germline ends. CDR3 length: 15 residues. Germline-derived CDR1 and CDR2 are SGHRS and YFSETQ. The DNA for the CDR3 is TGCGCCAGCAGCCCGGAGCGGCCCCAGGATCAGGAGCAGTTCTTC. This codes for CASSPERPQDQEQFF. The full variable domain, with the rest looked up from reference TRBV5-1 and TRBJ2-1, is KAGVTQTPRYLIKTRGQQVTLSCSPISGHRSVSWYQQTPGQGLQFLFEYFSETQRNKGNFPGRFSGRQFSNSRSEMNVSTLELGDSALYLCASSPERPQDQEQFFGPGTRLTVL.

The rearrangement uses TRBV2 and TRBJ1-4; D not resolved. From germline, CDR1 is SNHLY and CDR2 FYNNEI. The V end was cut by 3 bases, the J end by 8 bases, with 7 bases between. The CDR3 extends over 12 amino acids. The CDR3 DNA is TGTGCCAGCAGTGATCGTGGGGAAAAACTGTTTTTT. Translated, it gives CASSDRGEKLFF.